This entry lists 18 T cell receptor beta chains sequenced from one sample in a study of tumor and adjacent non-tumor tissue in lung cancer. No cell sorting was done before RNA was extracted from the tissue. The library came from three nested PCR rounds adapted from ARM-PCR protocols. TCRdb used MiXCR to reprocess the multiplex PCR reads, holding one entry per CDR3 protein. The data contain 70,000 to 90,000 distinct CDR3 sequences, roughly 76% of them singletons. Sequenced material: lung tumor tissue. The origin of the receptors is a woman aged 45-60 years with non-small cell lung cancer.

The chain carries TRBV2 and TRBJ2-3; D gene uncertain. Germline V gene lookup returns CDR1 SNHLY and CDR2 FYNNEI. V was clipped by 4 bases and J by 4 bases, with 9 bases between them. The CDR3 spans 13 residues. The CDR3 reads CASSVLRSDTQYF. The CDR3 DNA reads as TGTGCCAGCAGTGTCCTCCGATCAGATACGCAGTATTTT.

The chain combines TRBV20-1 with TRBJ2-3, with 8 nucleotides matching TRBD2. From germline, CDR1 is DFQATT and CDR2 SNEGSKA (reference sequence). There are 14 residues in the CDR3. This CDR3 reads CSAAGTSMTDKQYF. In DNA form, the CDR3 reads TGCAGCGCGGCCGGGACTAGTATGACAGATAAGCAATATTTT.

This clonotype was observed a single time. Since the CDR3 does not end with the conserved phenylalanine or tryptophan, this likely comes from a read error. The chain has TRBV4-1 and TRBJ1-6; no reliable D call. Germline V gives CDR1 MGHRA, CDR2 YSYEKL. V dropped 4 bases and J dropped 8 bases, with 15 bases sitting between them. This CDR3 has 15 residues. In DNA form, the CDR3 reads TGCGCCAGCAGCCGTGGACGTGAGAATTATTCACCCCTCCACTCT. This sequence encodes CASSRGRENYSPLHS.

The chain uses TRBV6-5 and TRBJ1-3; perhaps TRBD1 as D (5 bases). This CDR3 is 15 amino acids long. Per germline, CDR1 MNHEY and CDR2 SVGAGI. V lost 11 bases and J 2 bases, leaving 19 bases between the germline ends. CDR3 loop: CACRGDSRAGNTIYF. The CDR3 DNA is TGTGCCTGCCGTGGCGACAGCCGCGCTGGAAACACCATATATTTT.

Concerning this clonotype itself: One end of the junction does not line up with germline, which may come from a read error. The chain couples TRBV6-6 to TRBJ1-2; D remains ambiguous. Germline CDR1 is MNHNY and CDR2 is SVGAGI (reference sequence). This CDR3 spans 13 amino acids. Written as DNA, the CDR3 is TGTGCTAGCAGTCCCCGGGAGGGCTATGGCTACACCTTC. It translates to CASSPREGYGYTF.

As regards this clonotype: Germline is not matched at one junction end, which may reflect a read error. The rearrangement uses TRBV20-1 and TRBJ2-7, with 8 bases lining up with TRBD2. The CDR3 spans 12 residues. The germline V gene encodes CDR1 DFQATT and CDR2 SNEGSKA (reference sequence). CDR3 in amino acids: CSATGRAKEQYF. CDR3 bases: TGCAGTGCTACCGGGAGGGCCAAGGAGCAATACTTC.

The chain employs TRBV30 and TRBJ2-3, with a possible D match to TRBD2 (5 bases). In germline, CDR1 is GTSNPN, CDR2 SVGIG (reference sequence). The V end lost 0 bases, the J end lost 4 bases, and 14 bases lay between the germline ends. This CDR3 region has 15 residues. The CDR3 spells CAWSVSRGMADTQYF. The DNA of the CDR3 is TGTGCCTGGAGTGTATCGCGAGGGATGGCAGATACGCAGTATTTT.

J is TRBJ2-2 and V is TRBV6-2 or TRBV6-3; D is possibly TRBD1 or TRBD2 (5 bases each). Germline values: CDR1 MNHEY, CDR2 SVGEGT. CDR3 size: 18 residues. DNA of the CDR3: TGTACCAACAGTTACGGGGCTAGTAAAACGGCGAACACCGGGGAGCTGTTTTTT. Protein: CTNSYGASKTANTGELFF.

Details on this clonotype: The conserved phenylalanine or tryptophan normally closing the CDR3 is absent here, so this likely arose from a read error. The DNA is omitted, as the CDR3 cannot be located on it reliably, and the CDR3 follows TCRdb's listing. The chain couples TRBV11-2 to TRBJ2-7; the DNA was not compared with TRBD2, the D call given in the table. With termini counted, the CDR3 has 15 amino acids. Looked up from germline, CDR1 is SGHAT and CDR2 is FQNNGV. The chain's CDR3 is CASSPWASGFYEHYL.

Concerning this clonotype itself: The junction departs from germline at one end; a sequencing error may be responsible. The rearrangement links TRBV20-1 to TRBJ1-1; D unclear. Germline V CDR1 and CDR2: DFQATT, SNEGSKA (reference sequence). The CDR3 runs 14 residues. Written as DNA, the CDR3 is TGCAGTGCTAACGGACGCGGGGAGAACGCTGAAGCGTTCTTT. Translating it yields CSANGRGENAEAFF.

For this clonotype: An end of the junction does not agree with germline; a read error may underlie this. The CDR3 protein is CASSYQRGGTGKLFF. CDR3 DNA: TGTGCCAGCAGTTATCAGCGGGGGGGCACCGGGAAGCTGTTTTTT. This chain connects TRBV11-1 to TRBJ2-2, with 10 nucleotides matching TRBD2. The CDR3 loop spans 15 amino acids. Germline values: CDR1 SGHAT, CDR2 FQDESV (reference sequence).

To note about this clonotype: One junction end disagrees with the germline gene, perhaps due to a read error. The chain links TRBV29-1 to TRBJ2-1; D is unresolved. This CDR3 region has 13 residues. Germline V gene sequence: CDR1 SQVTM, CDR2 ANQGSEA. CDR3 in amino acids: CSVQDTAYNEQFF. The CDR3 DNA reads as TGCAGTGTTCAAGATACCGCGTACAATGAACAGTTCTTC.

As regards this clonotype: One junction end disagrees with the germline gene, perhaps due to a read error. V gene TRBV12-3 or TRBV12-4 combines with J gene TRBJ2-2; TRBD2 might be the D (5 bases). The CDR3 covers 11 residues. The CDR3: CASSNTGKLIF. CDR3 bases: TGTGCCAGCAGTAACACCGGGAAGCTGATTTTT.

Comment on this clonotype: One junction end disagrees with the germline gene, perhaps due to a read error. The genes are TRBV20-1 and TRBJ2-7, with TRBD2 matching over 8 bases. The CDR3 extends over 15 amino acids. Looked up from germline, CDR1 is DFQATT and CDR2 is SNEGSKA (reference sequence). CDR3 residues: CNARDPREGLHEQYF. Here the CDR3 DNA reads TGCAATGCTAGAGATCCCCGGGAGGGCCTGCACGAGCAGTACTTC.

Regarding this clonotype: The junction does not match germline at one end; this may be a read error. CDR3 in DNA: TGTGCCACCAGTAAGGCCAGCAGCAGACCCTACAACGAGCAACTCTTC. Its protein product is CATSKASSRPYNEQLF. The chain links TRBV24-1 to TRBJ2-1; no clear D gene. In germline, CDR1 is KGHDR, CDR2 SFDVKD. This CDR3 has 16 amino acids.

The chain carries TRBV6-6 and TRBJ2-7; 7 bases match TRBD1. The CDR3 totals 15 residues. After removal of 9 bases from V and 4 bases from J, the junction contained 15 bases not matched to a gene. Germline loops: CDR1 MNHNY, CDR2 SVGAGI (reference sequence). CDR3 DNA: TGTGCCAGGAGCCAACCGGGACAGTGGGCTTACGAGCAGTACTTC. Its translation is CARSQPGQWAYEQYF.

J is TRBJ2-3 and V is TRBV11-2, with a tentative D call TRBD1 (5 bases). The CDR3 runs 13 residues. The V end lost 2 bases, the J end lost 14 bases, and 17 bases lay between the germline ends. In germline, CDR1 is SGHAT, CDR2 FQNNGV. CDR3 loop: CASSLCGADTRYF. In nucleotides, the CDR3 is TGTGCCAGCAGCTTATGTGGGGCAGATACGAGGTATTTT.

As regards this clonotype: This CDR3 fails to terminate in the conserved phenylalanine or tryptophan, so it likely reflects a read error. This rearrangement joins TRBV20-1 to TRBJ2-7; the D is unclear. V lost 6 bases and J 5 bases, leaving 17 bases between the germline ends. CDR3 length equals 13 residues. The germline V gene has CDR1 DFQATT and CDR2 SNEGSKA (reference sequence). CDR3 nucleotides: TGCAGTGCCCACGAACCTCAGGTAAACGAGCAGTACTCC. It is translated as CSAHEPQVNEQYS.